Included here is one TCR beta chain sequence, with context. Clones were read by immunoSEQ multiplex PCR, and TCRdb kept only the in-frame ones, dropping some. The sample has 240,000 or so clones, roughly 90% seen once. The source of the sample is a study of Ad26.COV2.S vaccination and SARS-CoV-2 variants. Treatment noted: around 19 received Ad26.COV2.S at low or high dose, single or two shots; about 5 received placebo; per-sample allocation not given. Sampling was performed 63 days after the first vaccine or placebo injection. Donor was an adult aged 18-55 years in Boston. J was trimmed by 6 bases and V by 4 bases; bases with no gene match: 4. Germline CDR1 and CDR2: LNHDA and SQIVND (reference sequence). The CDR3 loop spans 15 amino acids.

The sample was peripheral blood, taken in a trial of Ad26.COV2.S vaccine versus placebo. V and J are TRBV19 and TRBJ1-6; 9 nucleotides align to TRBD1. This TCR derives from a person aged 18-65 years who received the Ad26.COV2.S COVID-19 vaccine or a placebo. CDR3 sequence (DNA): TGTGCCAGTAGTACATCACAGGGGGCTAATTCACCCCTCCACTTT. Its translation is CASSTSQGANSPLHF.